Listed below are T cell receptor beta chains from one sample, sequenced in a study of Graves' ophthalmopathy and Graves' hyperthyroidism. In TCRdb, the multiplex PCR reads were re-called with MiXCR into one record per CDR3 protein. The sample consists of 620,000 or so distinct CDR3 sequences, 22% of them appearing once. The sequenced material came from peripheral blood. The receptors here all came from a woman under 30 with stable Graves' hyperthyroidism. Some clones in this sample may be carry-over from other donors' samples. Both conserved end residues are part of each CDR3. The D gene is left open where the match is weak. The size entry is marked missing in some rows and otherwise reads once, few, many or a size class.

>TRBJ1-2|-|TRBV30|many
CAWKRRMDSNYGYTF
TGTGCCTGGAAAAGACGCATGGATTCTAACTATGGCTACACCTTC
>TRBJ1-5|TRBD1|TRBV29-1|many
CSVCQGDNQPQHF
TGCAGCGTTTGTCAGGGGGACAATCAGCCCCAGCATTTT
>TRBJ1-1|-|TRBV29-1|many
CSVLPFGGSVMDREAEAFF
TGCAGCGTTTTGCCCTTTGGAGGTTCGGTTATGGACCGAGAAGCCGAAGCTTTCTTT
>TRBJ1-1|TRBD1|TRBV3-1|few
CASSQRTGVGAFF
TGTGCCAGCAGCCAACGGACAGGGGTTGGAGCTTTCTTT
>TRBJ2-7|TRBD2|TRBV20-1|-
CSGGGAYEQYF
TGCAGCGGCGGGGGGGCCTACGAGCAGTACTTC
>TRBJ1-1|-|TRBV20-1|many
CSAREGGPEAFF
TGCAGTGCTAGAGAGGGTGGCCCTGAAGCTTTCTTT
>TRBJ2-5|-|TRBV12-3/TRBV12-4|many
CASSPTRTRETQYF
TGTGCCAGCAGTCCAACTAGGACGCGAGAGACCCAGTACTTC
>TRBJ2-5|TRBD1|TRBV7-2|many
CASRQGQGGETQYF
TGTGCCAGCAGACAAGGACAGGGCGGGGAGACCCAGTACTTC
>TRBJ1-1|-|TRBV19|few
CASSKGGSVEAFF
TGTGCCAGTAGTAAAGGGGGGAGCGTTGAAGCTTTCTTT
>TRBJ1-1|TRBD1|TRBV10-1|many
CASSGSTGVTEAFF
TGCGCCAGCAGTGGGTCGACAGGGGTCACTGAAGCTTTCTTT
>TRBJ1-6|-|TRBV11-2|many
CASSLAFVYNSPLHF
TGTGCCAGCAGCCTGGCCTTCGTATATAATTCACCCCTCCACTTT
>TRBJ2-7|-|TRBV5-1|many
CASSLGDAKSYEQYF
TGCGCCAGCAGCTTGGGGGACGCAAAGTCCTACGAGCAGTACTTC
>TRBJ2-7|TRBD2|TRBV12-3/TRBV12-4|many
CASRSNSGGATYEQYF
TGTGCCAGCAGATCGAACAGCGGGGGGGCGACCTACGAGCAGTACTTC
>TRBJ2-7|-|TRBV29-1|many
CSVGGQGRDEQYF
TGCAGCGTTGGCGGCCAGGGGCGAGACGAGCAGTACTTC
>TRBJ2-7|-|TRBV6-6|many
CASSSSGTLRSEQYF
TGTGCCAGCAGTTCATCCGGGACACTTCGCTCCGAGCAGTACTTC
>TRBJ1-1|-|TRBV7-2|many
CASSIRAETEAFF
TGTGCCAGCAGCATAAGGGCGGAGACTGAAGCTTTCTTT
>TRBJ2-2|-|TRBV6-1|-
CASSAPGVTQLFF
TGTGCCAGCAGTGCCCCCGGGGTAACGCAGCTGTTTTTT
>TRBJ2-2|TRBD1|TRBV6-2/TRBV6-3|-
CASSDRVTGELFF
TGTGCCAGCAGTGACAGGGTGACCGGGGAGCTGTTTTTT
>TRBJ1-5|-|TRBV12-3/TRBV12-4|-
CASTDGGGRAQHF
TGTGCCAGCACCGACGGTGGGGGCCGCGCCCAGCATTTT
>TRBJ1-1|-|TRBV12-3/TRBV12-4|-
CASSLVVTNTEAFF
TGTGCCAGCAGTTTAGTGGTCACAAACACTGAAGCTTTCTTT
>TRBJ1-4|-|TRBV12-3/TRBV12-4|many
CASSVGEFPGATNEKLFF
TGTGCCAGCAGTGTTGGGGAGTTCCCAGGGGCAACTAATGAAAAACTGTTTTTT
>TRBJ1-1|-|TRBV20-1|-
CSARTPGVSTEAFF
TGCAGTGCTAGGACCCCTGGGGTAAGCACTGAAGCTTTCTTT
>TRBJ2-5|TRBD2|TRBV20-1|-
CSAARGGRRETQYF
TGCAGTGCTGCTCGGGGGGGCCGAAGGGAGACCCAGTACTTC
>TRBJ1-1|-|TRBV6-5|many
CASSYSWRPGNTEAFF
TGTGCCAGCAGTTACTCCTGGAGGCCGGGGAACACTGAAGCTTTCTTT
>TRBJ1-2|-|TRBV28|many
CASSLVREAYGYTF
TGTGCCAGCAGTTTAGTCAGGGAAGCCTATGGCTACACCTTC
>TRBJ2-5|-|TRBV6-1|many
CASRKPGETQYF
TGTGCCAGCAGGAAGCCCGGGGAGACCCAGTACTTC
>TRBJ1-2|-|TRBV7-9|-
CASSLEWERYNYGYTF
TGTGCCAGCAGCTTAGAATGGGAGCGGTATAACTATGGCTACACCTTC
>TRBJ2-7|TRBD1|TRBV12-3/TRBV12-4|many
CASSHRGNEQYF
TGTGCCAGCAGTCACAGGGGTAACGAGCAGTACTTC
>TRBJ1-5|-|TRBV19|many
CASSYGPATGQPQHF
TGTGCCAGTAGTTACGGGCCAGCCACGGGTCAGCCCCAGCATTTT
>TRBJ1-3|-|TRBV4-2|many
CASSQDSVGGNTIYF
TGTGCCAGCAGCCAAGACTCGGTCGGCGGAAACACCATATATTTT
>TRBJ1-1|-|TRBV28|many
CASSGTAHFEAFF
TGTGCCAGCAGTGGGACCGCACATTTTGAAGCTTTCTTT
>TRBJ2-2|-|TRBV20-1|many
CSARILEATGELFF
TGCAGTGCTAGAATATTAGAGGCAACCGGGGAGCTGTTTTTT
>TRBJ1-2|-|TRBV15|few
CATSGQGIAANYGYTF
TGTGCCACCAGCGGCCAGGGGATCGCAGCTAACTATGGCTACACCTTC
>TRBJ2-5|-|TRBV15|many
CATSTLGEGGQETQYF
TGTGCCACCAGCACACTGGGGGAGGGGGGGCAAGAGACCCAGTACTTC
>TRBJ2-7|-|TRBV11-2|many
CASSRDWTSYEQYF
TGTGCCAGCAGCCGGGACTGGACCTCCTACGAGCAGTACTTC
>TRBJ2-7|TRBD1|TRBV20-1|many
CSARDLTGTYEQYF
TGCAGTGCTAGAGATCTGACAGGGACCTACGAGCAGTACTTC
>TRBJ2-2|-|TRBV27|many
CASSLTPYTNTGELFF
TGTGCCAGCAGTTTAACCCCCTATACGAACACCGGGGAGCTGTTTTTT
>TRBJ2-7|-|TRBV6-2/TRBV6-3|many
CASSYGRTESYEQYF
TGTGCCAGCAGTTACGGCAGGACAGAGTCCTACGAGCAGTACTTC
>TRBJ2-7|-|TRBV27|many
CASSTGDSIYEQYF
TGTGCCTCATCCACGGGGGACAGTATTTACGAGCAGTACTTC
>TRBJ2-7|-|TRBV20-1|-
CSATSYDEQYF
TGCAGTGCTACCAGTTATGACGAGCAGTACTTC
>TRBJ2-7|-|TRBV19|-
CASSIGQAYEQYF
TGTGCCAGTAGTATCGGACAAGCCTACGAGCAGTACTTC
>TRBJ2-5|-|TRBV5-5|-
CASSVSPTEGQETQYF
TGTGCCAGCAGCGTGAGCCCTACGGAGGGCCAAGAGACCCAGTACTTC
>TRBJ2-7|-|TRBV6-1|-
CASRPEEDWTGEQYF
TGTGCCAGCAGACCAGAAGAGGACTGGACGGGGGAGCAGTACTTC
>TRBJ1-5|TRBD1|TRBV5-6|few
CASSVEGGRTGQPQHF
TGTGCCAGCAGCGTGGAAGGGGGCAGAACTGGTCAGCCCCAGCATTTT
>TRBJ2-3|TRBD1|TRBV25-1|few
CASSRLTGEFTDTQYF
TGTGCCAGCAGCCGCCTGACAGGGGAATTCACAGATACGCAGTATTTT
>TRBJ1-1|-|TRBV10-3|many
CAISGRGTEAFF
TGTGCCATCAGTGGAAGAGGGACTGAAGCTTTCTTT